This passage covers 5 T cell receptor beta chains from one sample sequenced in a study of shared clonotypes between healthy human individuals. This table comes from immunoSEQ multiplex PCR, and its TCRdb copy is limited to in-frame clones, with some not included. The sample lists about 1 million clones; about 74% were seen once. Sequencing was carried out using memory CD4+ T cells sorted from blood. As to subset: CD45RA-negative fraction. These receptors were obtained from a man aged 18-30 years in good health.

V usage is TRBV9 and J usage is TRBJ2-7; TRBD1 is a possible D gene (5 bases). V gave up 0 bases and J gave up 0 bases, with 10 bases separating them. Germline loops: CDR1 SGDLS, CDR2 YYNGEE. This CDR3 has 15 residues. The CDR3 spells CASSVGLTDSYEQYF. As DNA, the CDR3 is TGTGCCAGCAGCGTAGGCCTGACAGACTCCTACGAGCAGTACTTC.

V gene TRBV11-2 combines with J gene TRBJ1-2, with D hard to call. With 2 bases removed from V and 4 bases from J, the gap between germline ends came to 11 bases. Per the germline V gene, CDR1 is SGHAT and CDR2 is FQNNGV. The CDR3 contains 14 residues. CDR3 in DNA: TGTGCCAGCAGCTTACGAGGCGGAGGCTATGGCTACACCTTC. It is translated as CASSLRGGGYGYTF. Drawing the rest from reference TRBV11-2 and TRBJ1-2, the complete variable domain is EAGVAQSPRYKIIEKRQSVAFWCNPISGHATLYWYQQILGQGPKLLIQFQNNGVVDDSQLPKDRFSAERLKGVDSTLKIQPAKLEDSAVYLCASSLRGGGYGYTFGSGTRLTVV.

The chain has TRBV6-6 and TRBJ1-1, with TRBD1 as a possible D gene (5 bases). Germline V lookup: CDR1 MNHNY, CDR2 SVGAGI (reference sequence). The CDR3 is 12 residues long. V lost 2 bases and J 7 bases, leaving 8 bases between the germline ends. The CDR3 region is CASSYIGGEAFF. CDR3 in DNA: TGTGCCAGCAGTTACATCGGGGGTGAAGCTTTCTTT.

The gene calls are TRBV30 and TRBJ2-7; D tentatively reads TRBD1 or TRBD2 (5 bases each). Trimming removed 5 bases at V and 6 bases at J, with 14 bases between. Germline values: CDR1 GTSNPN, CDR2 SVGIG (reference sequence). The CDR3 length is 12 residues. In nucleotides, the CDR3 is TGTGCCTGGGGGGGAAGGGGCGGCGAGCAGTACTTC. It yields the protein CAWGGRGGEQYF.

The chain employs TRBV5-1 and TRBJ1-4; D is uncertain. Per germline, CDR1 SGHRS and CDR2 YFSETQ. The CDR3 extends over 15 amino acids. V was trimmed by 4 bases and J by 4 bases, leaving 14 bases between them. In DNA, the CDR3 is TGCGCCAGCAGCCCCTTAGGACGGAGTAATGAAAAACTGTTTTTT. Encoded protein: CASSPLGRSNEKLFF. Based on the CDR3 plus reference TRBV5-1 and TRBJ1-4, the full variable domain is KAGVTQTPRYLIKTRGQQVTLSCSPISGHRSVSWYQQTPGQGLQFLFEYFSETQRNKGNFPGRFSGRQFSNSRSEMNVSTLELGDSALYLCASSPLGRSNEKLFFGSGTQLSVL.